This TCR beta chain emerged from a study of T cell responses to AZD1222 COVID-19 vaccine (dated by TCRdb to the early 2020s). Describing the broader study: A total of under 250 trial participants underwent TCR sequencing, of whom some 200 had received two doses of AZD1222 and about 25 had received two doses of the MenACWY control vaccine. Trial participants were enrolled by age into subgroups of 18-55, 56-69 and 70-plus years, and roughly 150, 30 and 60 TCR-sequenced participants, respectively, were included in these subgroups. Study-level results and caveats: Reportedly, close to half of the unique spike-specific TCRs recognized epitopes lying outside the regions that are mutated in the B.1.351 and B.1.1.7 variants. In the small 56-69-year group, the increase in depth fell short of significance, most likely because of low power. The vaccine-associated CD4 TCRs covered the entire spike protein, and the dominant responses fell in regions 160-218 and 743-854. Because no day 14 peak-response samples were available, repertoires were characterized only after the peak T cell response. Participants were mostly white British, with more females than males. The authors suggested clonal diversity may have been underestimated. Spike-specific TCR breadth and depth rose significantly after two AZD1222 doses compared with day 0 and with MenACWY recipients. Conclusions about previously exposed vaccinees were limited because only 5 or 6 AZD1222 recipients were SARS-CoV-2 seropositive at baseline.

The CDR3 runs 14 amino acids, cysteine and phenylalanine included. Just CDR3 DNA is preserved here, 42 bases in frame from base 1. The V end loses 4 bases and the J end loses 0 bases, and a stretch of 7 bases separates them. Per the germline V gene, SNHLY is the CDR1 and FYNNEI is the CDR2. According to the study, the label for this sample's time point signals: about 28 days (+/-7) after the second vaccine dose. AZD1222 recipients given second doses at about 4 weeks or at about 12 weeks were pooled, since spike-specific TCR depth and breadth were not found to differ between the two schedules. Vaccinee samples came from UK trials COV001 and COV002, including a single-blind randomized controlled phase 2/3 trial of AZD1222 (ChAdOx1 nCoV-19) in healthy adults. Trial participant PBMC samples were collected at day 0 and day 28 after the second dose for TCRbeta chain sequencing. This clone was picked up a small number of times. Its specific antigen is unknown. No base quality information exists; no much larger clone differs at one position.

The CDR3 regions of human TCRbeta chains were analyzed by immunosequencing. As for how the authors treated the data: Repertoire TCRs were checked for matches against a reference library of SARS-CoV-2-specific TCRs that had been generated using the MIRA antigen-specificity platform. Breadth was defined as the fraction of unique TCRs that were SARS-CoV-2-associated. Depth was defined as the fraction of total T cells that were SARS-CoV-2-associated. Each spike-specific TCR was assigned to its reactive spike region and to a CD4 or CD8 class using the MIRA data. Log10-transformed breadth and depth values were compared by one-way ANOVA with Sidak's multiple comparisons tests. Sourced from immuneACCESS, this table was stored by TCRdb with only in-frame sequences that have V and J called. A share of the clones is absent; for the studies checked, an unresolved V gene accounts for under half, and the remainder has no known explanation. V and J calls and clone size are copied from that table; D and trimming were computed from the DNA. This sample holds 80,000 to 90,000 clones; approximately 90% were observed only once. The ten largest make up 5.4% of the sample.

The clonotype comes from an adult who received the AZD1222 COVID-19 vaccine. Sequenced here: peripheral blood, sampled 28 days after the second AZD1222 dose. This chain is built from TRBV2 and TRBJ1-5, with the D gene uncertain. The DNA reads TGTGCCAGCAGTGTGGGCGCTAGCAATCAGCCCCAGCATTTT. This encodes CASSVGASNQPQHF.